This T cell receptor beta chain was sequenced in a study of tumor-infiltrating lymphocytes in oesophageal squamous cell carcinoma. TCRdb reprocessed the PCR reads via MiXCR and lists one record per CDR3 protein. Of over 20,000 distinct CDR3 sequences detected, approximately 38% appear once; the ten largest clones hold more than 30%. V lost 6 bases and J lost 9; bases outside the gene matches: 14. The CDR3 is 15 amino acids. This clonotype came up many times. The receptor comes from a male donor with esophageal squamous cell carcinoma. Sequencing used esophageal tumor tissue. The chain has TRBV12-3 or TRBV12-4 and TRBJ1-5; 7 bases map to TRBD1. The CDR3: CASRTGQSNMGPQHF. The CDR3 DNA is TGTGCCAGCAGGACGGGACAGTCAAACATGGGGCCCCAGCATTTT.